This TCR beta chain was obtained from a study of identical twins. One entry per CDR3 protein results from TCRdb running MiXCR on the 5' RACE reads. Here the sample spans approximately 1.8 million distinct CDR3 sequences, about 32% being singletons. Comment on this clonotype: The antigen remains undetermined.

Everyone who donated was a healthy Caucasian. Points from the study as a whole: Alpha sequences that were out-of-frame and twin-shared showed an excess of low generation probability.

This receptor was identified in a newborn girl in good health. The sample consisted of cord blood.

CDR3 residues: CSARLGPSNQPQHF. DNA for the CDR3: TGCAGTGCTAGATTGGGGCCCAGCAATCAGCCCCAGCATTTT. The chain is built from TRBV20-1 and TRBJ1-5, with a weak D call TRBD1 (5 bases). V shed 2 bases and J shed 1 base, with 9 bases lying between them. The CDR3 loop spans 14 amino acids. The germline V gene encodes CDR1 DFQATT and CDR2 SNEGSKA (reference sequence).